This T cell receptor beta chain is drawn from a study of blood T cell repertoires in COVID-19. Study-wide background: From the United States, Italy and Spain came samples of acute and convalescent COVID-19. PBMCs, B-cell-depleted T cells, or T cells were the source of the cDNA or gDNA that made up the material.

The authors' processing: Quantification of nucleated cells was approximated via reference gene primer amplification. The protocol was immunoSEQ multiplex PCR, while the TCRdb copy is restricted to in-frame clones and leaves out a portion. V, J and clone size reflect that table, while D and trimming were determined from the DNA. The sample lists roughly 68,000 clones; more than 60% were seen once. CDR1 and CDR2 (germline): KGHSH, LQKENI. The germline V and J ends were trimmed by 4 bases and 1 base, with 7 bases remaining between them. The CDR3 is made up of 13 amino acids. This chain joins TRBV18 and TRBJ1-1; no clear D. The sequence came from a woman in her fifties or sixties with acute or convalescent COVID-19. The specimen sequenced was peripheral blood. CDR3 region: CASSRSENTEAFF. The CDR3 bases are TGTGCCAGCTCACGTTCAGAGAACACTGAAGCTTTCTTT.